This record covers a single T cell receptor beta chain. Its target is unknown. Unmatched junction bases numbered 4, after V lost 3 bases and J lost 0 bases. Looked up from germline, CDR1 is WSHSY and CDR2 is SAAADI. The CDR3 runs to 15 residues. This specimen belongs to a study of T cell repertoires in cytomegalovirus infection. Study-wide results and limits: HLA-C-restricted, CMV-specific TCR beta clonotypes were dominant ex vivo. Cumulated frequencies of public TCR beta families served to identify carriers of CMV plus the relevant HLA.

TCRdb fed the reads into MiXCR, producing one record per CDR3 protein. The sample has about 570,000 distinct CDR3 sequences; 35% to 50% are singletons. The sequenced sample was cultured PBMCs, obtained from culture after CMV antigen stimulation. The TCR comes from a human donor in good health (CMV status not recorded). Some clones in this sample may be carry-over from other donors' samples. This chain connects TRBV10-2 to TRBJ1-1, with 7 bases aligning to TRBD1. The CDR3 is CASSEEGAVNTEAFF. The DNA for the CDR3 is TGCGCCAGCAGTGAAGAGGGGGCTGTGAACACTGAAGCTTTCTTT.